The 3 T cell receptor beta chains presented below share a single source sample, sequenced in a study of Graves' ophthalmopathy and Graves' hyperthyroidism. The sequenced template was RNA, covering the TCR beta CDR3 region. Following a first-round RT-PCR that used HTBI primers, a second-round multiplex PCR was carried out. TCRdb analysed the multiplex PCR reads with MiXCR anew, one entry per CDR3 protein. The data show 200,000 to 250,000 distinct CDR3 sequences, around a fifth seen once. The source material was peripheral blood. These receptors originate from a woman in her forties or fifties with Graves' ophthalmopathy.

This clonotype was seen many times. The gene calls are TRBV6-1 and TRBJ2-1, with 12 positions matching TRBD2. CDR1 and CDR2 from the germline V gene are MNHNS and SASEGT. The CDR3 runs 18 residues. V shed 2 bases, J shed 8 bases, and the junction held 13 bases outside the gene matches. In nucleotides, the CDR3 is TGTGCCAGCAGTGAATTCTCTGGGCGACTAGCGGGAGCCGATGAGCAGTTCTTC. Its protein is CASSEFSGRLAGADEQFF.

Of note for this clonotype: Germline and junction disagree at one end, which may indicate a read error. J is TRBJ2-5 and V is TRBV4-2, with a tentative D call TRBD1 (6 bases). The germline V gene encodes CDR1 LGHNA and CDR2 YNFKEQ. This CDR3 region has 14 residues. CDR3 DNA sequence: TGTGCCAGCGGCCACAGGGACCAGAGAGGGACCCAGTACTTC. It yields the protein CASGHRDQRGTQYF.

This clonotype was picked up many times. V and J are TRBV4-2 and TRBJ1-1; 7 bases agree with TRBD1. After removal of 2 bases from V and 1 base from J, the junction contained 4 bases not matched to a gene. This CDR3 comprises 15 residues. CDR1 is LGHNA and CDR2 is YNFKEQ in the germline V gene. The CDR3 loop reads CASSQPQGKNTEAFF. The CDR3 DNA reads TGTGCCAGCAGCCAACCACAGGGGAAGAACACTGAAGCTTTCTTT.